These 7 T cell receptor beta chains share one sample of origin, sequenced in a study of blood T cell repertoires in COVID-19. Libraries were prepared by immunoSEQ multiplex PCR; TCRdb keeps only in-frame clonotypes and omits some of them. The profile shows fewer than 300,000 clones, around 85% of them singletons. The sample was PBMCs or T cells enriched from blood (not recorded which). All receptors derive from a woman in her forties or fifties who had recovered from COVID-19.

In this sample, this clone turned up once. The chain carries TRBV7-9 and TRBJ2-1, with 13 nucleotides matching TRBD2. Trimming removed 3 bases from V and 8 bases from J; junction bases left unmatched: 13. The CDR3 extends over 18 amino acids. Germline CDR1 SEHNR, CDR2 FQNEAQ (reference sequence). This chain's CDR3 is CASSFLGLAGARIDEQFF. In DNA form, the CDR3 reads TGTGCCAGCAGCTTCCTCGGACTAGCGGGAGCCCGGATCGATGAGCAGTTCTTC.

The chain joins TRBV7-2 to TRBJ2-5, with 9 positions matching TRBD1. Trimming took 1 base from V and 5 from J; bases not matched to a gene: 5. Germline CDR1 and CDR2: SGHTA and FQGNSA. This CDR3 has 15 amino acids. CDR3 sequence: CASSLDRGLTETQYF. CDR3 in DNA: TGTGCCAGCAGCTTAGACAGGGGGCTAACGGAGACCCAGTACTTC.

Only a few counts were recorded for this clone. CDR3 residues: CASSLYGQPNEKLFF. CDR3 DNA: TGTGCCAGCAGCTTGTACGGACAGCCTAATGAAAAACTGTTTTTT. The V call is TRBV5-6, the J call TRBJ1-4; tentative D call: TRBD1 (6 bases). Trimming took off 1 base at V and 3 bases at J, with 10 bases between the two ends. Per the germline V gene, CDR1 is SGHDT and CDR2 is YYEEEE. This CDR3 has 15 residues.

The chain is built from TRBV5-4 and TRBJ2-1, with TRBD2 as a possible D gene (6 bases). This CDR3 has 15 residues. Germline V gene sequence: CDR1 SGHNT, CDR2 YYREEE (reference sequence). V lost 0 bases and J lost 0, with 7 bases in between. CDR3 nucleotide sequence: TGTGCCAGCAGCTTGGGGGGGGTCTCCTACAATGAGCAGTTCTTC. Its protein product is CASSLGGVSYNEQFF.

The chain joins TRBV5-4 to TRBJ1-4; possibly TRBD1 for D (5 bases). The CDR3 contains 14 residues. The V gene's germline CDR1 is SGHNT and CDR2 YYREEE (reference sequence). V was shortened by 0 bases and J by 8 bases, with 11 bases between the two germline ends. The CDR3 sequence: CASSLGGFREKLFF. The CDR3 DNA reads as TGTGCCAGCAGCTTGGGGGGCTTCCGGGAAAAACTGTTTTTT.

The CDR3 spells CASSPGTAYNEQFF. The CDR3 coding sequence is TGTGCCAGCTCACCAGGGACAGCCTACAATGAGCAGTTCTTC. The rearrangement uses TRBV18 and TRBJ2-1; 7 bases are shared with TRBD1. V trimming: 2 bases; J trimming: 2 bases; junction bases outside the gene matches: 0. CDR1 is KGHSH, CDR2 LQKENI, per germline. There are 14 residues in the CDR3.

The table lists this clone with a few counts. The genes are TRBV24-1 and TRBJ1-6, with 7 nucleotides matching TRBD1. CDR1 is KGHDR and CDR2 is SFDVKD in the germline V gene. Unmatched junction bases numbered 5, after V lost 9 bases and J lost 7 bases. The CDR3 consists of 13 residues. CDR3 sequence reads: CATQDRMNSPLHF. The CDR3 DNA reads as TGTGCCACCCAGGACAGGATGAATTCACCCCTCCACTTT.